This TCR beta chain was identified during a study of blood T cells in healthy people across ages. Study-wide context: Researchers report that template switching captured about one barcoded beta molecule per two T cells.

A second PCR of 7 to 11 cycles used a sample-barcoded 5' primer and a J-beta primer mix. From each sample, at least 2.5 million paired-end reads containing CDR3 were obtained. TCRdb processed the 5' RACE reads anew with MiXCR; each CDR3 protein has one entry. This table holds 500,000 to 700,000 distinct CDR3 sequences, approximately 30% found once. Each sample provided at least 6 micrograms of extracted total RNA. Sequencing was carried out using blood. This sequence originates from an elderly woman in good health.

The CDR3 DNA sequence: TGCGCCAGCAGTGGTGTAAAGATCTTGGGGCGCACTGAAGCTTTCTTT. This gives the protein CASSGVKILGRTEAFF. The chain couples TRBV5-1 to TRBJ1-1; perhaps TRBD1 as D (5 bases). The CDR3 runs to 16 residues. Germline V gives CDR1 SGHRS, CDR2 YFSETQ. The V end was cut by 5 bases, the J end by 4 bases, with 21 bases between.